The next 12 T cell receptor beta chains were all read from a single sample in a study of blood T cell repertoires in COVID-19. Only in-frame clones appear in the TCRdb table, and some are missing; sequencing was by immunoSEQ multiplex PCR. The sample includes roughly 62,000 clones, around 85% of them seen just once. Specimen: peripheral blood. These receptors were collected from a man in his fifties or sixties with acute or convalescent COVID-19.

As regards this clone: A read error may produce the germline difference seen at one junction end. The V gene is TRBV6-5, the J gene TRBJ2-2, with D unresolved. This CDR3 has 13 amino acids. The germline gives CDR1 MNHEY, CDR2 SVGAGI. The CDR3 region is CVTTRANTGELFF. CDR3 DNA sequence: TGCGTTACTACGCGCGCGAACACCGGGGAGCTGTTTTTT.

This rearrangement joins TRBV28 to TRBJ2-1; the match to TRBD1 covers 7 bases. The CDR3 totals 16 residues. V lost 7 bases, J lost 0 bases, and 9 bases stayed unmatched. In germline, CDR1 is MDHEN, CDR2 SYDVKM. The CDR3 spells CASMIQDRSSYNEQFF. CDR3 nucleotides: TGTGCCAGCATGATCCAGGACAGGAGCTCCTACAATGAGCAGTTCTTC.

The CDR3 reads CAWGPGVPGNTIYF. CDR3 in DNA: TGTGCCTGGGGGCCGGGAGTTCCTGGAAACACCATATATTTT. The rearrangement uses TRBV30 and TRBJ1-3; D is undetermined. This CDR3 comprises 14 residues. The germline V and J ends were trimmed by 5 bases and 2 bases, with 13 bases remaining between them. Germline CDR1 GTSNPN, CDR2 SVGIG (reference sequence).

The chain joins TRBV5-1 to TRBJ2-6, with 13 bases fitting TRBD2. V lost 3 bases and J lost 0; bases outside the gene matches: 6. CDR3 size: 19 residues. Germline V gene sequence: CDR1 SGHRS, CDR2 YFSETQ. Written as DNA, the CDR3 is TGCGCCAGCAGCTCCGGGACTAGCGGGATTACCTCTGGGGCCAACGTCCTGACTTTC. Its translation is CASSSGTSGITSGANVLTF.

About this clone: Other DNA sequences in the same sample also yield this CDR3. As DNA, the CDR3 is TGTGCCATCATGGGACAGGGGTACGAGCAGTACTTC. Its protein product is CAIMGQGYEQYF. The chain couples TRBV10-3 to TRBJ2-7; 10 nucleotides agree with TRBD1. Germline V gives CDR1 ENHRY, CDR2 SYGVKD. The CDR3 covers 12 residues. V lost 7 bases and J lost 4; bases outside the gene matches: 1.

A few counts support this clone. This sequence joins TRBV19 and TRBJ1-5; no firm D call. This CDR3 contains 12 residues. V was shortened by 3 bases and J by 10 bases, with 10 bases between the two germline ends. Germline values: CDR1 LNHDA, CDR2 SQIVND (reference sequence). The CDR3, as DNA: TGTGCCAGTAGTATTAAGTCGGGACCCCAGCATTTT. Translation gives CASSIKSGPQHF.

The V gene is TRBV19, the J gene TRBJ1-5; possibly TRBD1 for D (5 bases). This CDR3 has 15 residues. Between the trimmed V and J ends, which lost 5 bases and 2 bases, there was a span of 13 bases. Per the germline V gene, CDR1 is LNHDA and CDR2 is SQIVND (reference sequence). CDR3 DNA: TGTGCCAGTAGTGTAAGGGGTGATCGCAATCAGCCCCAGCATTTT. This encodes CASSVRGDRNQPQHF.

This chain connects TRBV29-1 to TRBJ2-7; TRBD1 aligns across 7 bases. Trimming took 5 bases from V and 3 from J; bases not matched to a gene: 7. CDR3 size: 13 residues. CDR1 is SQVTM, CDR2 ANQGSEA, per germline. CDR3 bases: TGCAGCGTTCAACAGGGGTTGGGCTACGAGCAGTACTTC. Amino acid sequence: CSVQQGLGYEQYF.

The sample holds one count of this clone. The rearrangement joins TRBV19 to TRBJ1-5; TRBD1 is a possible D gene (6 bases). The V gene's germline CDR1 is LNHDA and CDR2 SQIVND (reference sequence). V was shortened by 10 bases and J by 0 bases, with 13 bases between the two germline ends. CDR3 length equals 14 residues. The DNA of the CDR3 is TGTGCCATTTCACACAGGGTTAGCAATCAGCCCCAGCATTTT. Translating it yields CAISHRVSNQPQHF.

The J gene is TRBJ1-3, the V gene TRBV7-6; 10 bases match TRBD1. Germline V gives CDR1 SGHVS, CDR2 FNYEAQ. The length of the CDR3 is 18 residues. Losses at the gene ends were 5 bases for V and 0 bases for J; bases not matched to a gene: 10. Here the CDR3 reads CASSNTRQGAGSGNTIYF. CDR3 bases: TGTGCCAGCAGCAATACGCGACAGGGGGCCGGCTCTGGAAACACCATATATTTT. The entire variable domain, with the rest obtained from reference TRBV7-6 and TRBJ1-3, is as follows: GAGVSQSPRYKVTKRGQDVALRCDPISGHVSLYWYRQALGQGPEFLTYFNYEAQQDKSGLPNDRFSAERPEGSISTLTIQRTEQRDSAMYRCASSNTRQGAGSGNTIYFGEGSWLTVV.

The genes are TRBV19 and TRBJ2-3, with 8 bases that match TRBD1. The CDR3 loop spans 14 amino acids. After removal of 4 bases from V and 3 bases from J, the junction contained 3 bases not matched to a gene. Per the germline V gene, CDR1 is LNHDA and CDR2 is SQIVND (reference sequence). The CDR3 loop is CASSTDRGTDTQYF. CDR3 nucleotides: TGTGCCAGTAGTACCGACAGGGGAACAGATACGCAGTATTTT.

In its sample, this clone was seen once. This chain joins TRBV2 and TRBJ2-5, with 14 bases that match TRBD2. CDR1 is SNHLY and CDR2 is FYNNEI in the germline V gene. The CDR3 loop spans 17 amino acids. V lost 7 bases to trimming and J lost 5 bases; unmatched junction nucleotides: 12. CDR3 loop: CASNSGTSGRVAETQYF. The CDR3 DNA is TGTGCCAGCAATTCCGGGACTAGCGGGAGAGTGGCTGAGACCCAGTACTTC.